This T cell receptor (beta chain) comes out of a study of early T cells in non-severe SARS-CoV-2 infection. This clonotype was seen only a few times. TCRdb passed the 5' RACE reads through MiXCR, listing each CDR3 protein once. The sample holds approximately 85,000 distinct CDR3 sequences, over 9% seen once. The CDR3 contains 17 residues. From germline, CDR1 is MGHRA and CDR2 YSYEKL. Trimming at V came to 2 bases and at J to 7 bases, leaving 5 bases not matched to a gene. Sequenced sample: whole blood. The rearrangement joins TRBV4-1 to TRBJ2-2, with 15 bases lining up with TRBD2. This TCR was sampled from an adult who was a healthcare worker with PCR-confirmed SARS-CoV-2 infection or an uninfected control (not recorded which). This CDR3 is CASSQRTSGRAYGELFF. In nucleotides, the CDR3 is TGCGCCAGCAGCCAACGGACTAGCGGGAGGGCTTACGGGGAGCTGTTTTTT.